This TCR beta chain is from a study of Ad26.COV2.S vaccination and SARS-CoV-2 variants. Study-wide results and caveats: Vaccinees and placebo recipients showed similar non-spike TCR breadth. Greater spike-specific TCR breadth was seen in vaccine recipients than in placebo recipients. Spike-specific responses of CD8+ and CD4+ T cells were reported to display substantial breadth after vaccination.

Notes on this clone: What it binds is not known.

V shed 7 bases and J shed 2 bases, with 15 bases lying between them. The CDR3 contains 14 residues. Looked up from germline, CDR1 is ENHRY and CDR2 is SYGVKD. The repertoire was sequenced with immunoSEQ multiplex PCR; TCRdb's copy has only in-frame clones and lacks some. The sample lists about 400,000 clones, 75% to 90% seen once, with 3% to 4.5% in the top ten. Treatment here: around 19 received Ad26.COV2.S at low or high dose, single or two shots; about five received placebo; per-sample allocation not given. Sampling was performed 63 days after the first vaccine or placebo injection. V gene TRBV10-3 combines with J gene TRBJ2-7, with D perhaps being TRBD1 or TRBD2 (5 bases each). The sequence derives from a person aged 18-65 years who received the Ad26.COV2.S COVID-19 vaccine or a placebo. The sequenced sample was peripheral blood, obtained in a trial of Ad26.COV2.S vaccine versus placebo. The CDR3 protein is CAITDGDLPYEQYF. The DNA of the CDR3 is TGTGCCATCACCGATGGGGACCTACCCTACGAGCAGTACTTC.